The present entry profiles one T cell receptor (beta chain) with its context. Antigen unknown. The data were obtained in a study of graft-versus-host responses after intestinal transplantation. Overall study: Each of the recipients got a multivisceral, liver-intestinal, or isolated intestinal transplant. Anti-thymocyte globulin induction preceded roughly 3 years of tacrolimus and steroid maintenance in all recipients.

V lost 6 bases and J lost 6, with 20 bases in between. Germline V gives CDR1 MNHEY, CDR2 SMNVEV (reference sequence). CDR3 size: 16 residues. Points from the study as a whole: In patients with graft-donor T cell macrochimerism, allograft graft-versus-host to host-versus-graft clonal ratios were high. GvH clones surfaced in recipient marrow, some emerging earlier in ileum or blood.

The assay was immunoSEQ multiplex PCR, and TCRdb's table has in-frame clones only and misses some. This table holds about 130,000 clones, over 90% found once. The sequence was collected from a human donor who received an intestinal transplant. V is TRBV27 and J is TRBJ2-2; D possibly uses TRBD1 or TRBD2 (5 bases each). The sample consisted of unstimulated CD4+ T cells sorted from spleen or lymph node cells, taken before intestinal transplant. CDR3 residues: CASSPKFRGEAGELFF. The CDR3 DNA sequence: TGTGCCAGCAGCCCTAAATTTCGGGGCGAGGCCGGGGAGCTGTTTTTT.